The present T cell receptor (beta chain) was sequenced within a study of blood T cell repertoires in COVID-19. Background on the study: Both acute and convalescent COVID-19 samples were obtained from the United States, Italy and Spain. T cells, B-cell-depleted T cells, or PBMCs provided the cDNA or gDNA that served as material.

Original processing methods: Nucleated cell counts were estimated from reference gene primer amplification. Using immunoSEQ multiplex PCR, the repertoire was profiled, and TCRdb retains in-frame clones only, with some absent. V and J calls and clone size come straight from that table; D and trimming were deduced from the DNA. Of tens of thousands of clones in the sample, about 83% are singletons; the top ten hold about 26%. The CDR3 loop spans 14 amino acids. V was cut by 1 base and J by 7 bases, with 13 bases left in between. Germline CDR1 and CDR2: SGHNT and YYREEE (reference sequence). This rearrangement joins TRBV5-4 to TRBJ2-3; D possibly corresponds to TRBD1 (6 bases). The specimen was peripheral blood. This TCR came from a woman of 80 years or more with acute or convalescent COVID-19. The DNA for the CDR3 is TGTGCCAGCAGCTTGACACAGGGAATGAATACGCAGTATTTT. Translated: CASSLTQGMNTQYF.